The T cell receptor beta chain described here comes from a study of T cells in Graves' hyperthyroidism and ophthalmopathy (dated by TCRdb to the late 2010s). Some background on the complete study: Peripheral blood samples were taken at the time of initial diagnosis, prior to any treatment. A discovery cohort of roughly 100 patients, 43 with Graves' ophthalmopathy and roughly 59 with stable Graves' hyperthyroidism, was used to find distinguishing TCR V-J signatures. An independent validation cohort of under 20 hyperthyroidism patients and 17 patients who later progressed to ophthalmopathy tested prospective prediction of ophthalmopathy. For training and testing, the 110 or so patients in the discovery cohort were randomly divided in a 7:3 ratio. In more than 5 Graves' hyperthyroidism patients, the study also compared T-cell repertoires from thyroid tissue with T-cell repertoires from blood. After sampling, hyperthyroidism patients received methimazole starting at 30 mg daily, and ophthalmopathy patients received high-dose intravenous methylprednisolone. The paper reports TCR Vbeta CDR3 sequencing of 130 to 150 peripheral blood samples: 43 ophthalmopathy, approximately 74 hyperthyroidism and around 17 progressor patients.

The TCR beta CDR3 regions were amplified from RNA transcripts. A first-round RT-PCR of the TCR CDR3 used the HTBI primer set with the Qiagen OneStep RT-PCR kit. Libraries were constructed in a second round of multiplex PCR, after which size selection and purification were carried out. Sequencing of the libraries was done on an Illumina HiSeq2000 using paired-end 100 bp reads. On the authors' methods: SOAPnuke was used to process the raw data, removing reads that contained adapters or uncalled bases, had a mean Phred below 15, or lacked an exact match to the constant primer or identifier. COPE v1.2.5 was used to merge the high-quality paired reads, and each unique nucleotide sequence was defined as a clonotype. Clonotypes were aligned to IMGT TRBV, TRBD and TRBJ reference segments using MiTCR v1.1. Only V-J combinations with frequency above 0.0001, covering about 99% of repertoires, were analysed. The TCS score was defined as F50 (clonal expansion) divided by E x V (chaos), with BLOSUM62-based TCRdist calculated between CDR3 peptides within each V-J. Welch's t-statistics and random forest reduced around 550 V-J features to under 15, which were used in a naive Bayes classifier (R e1071). Thyroid-blood repertoire similarity was quantified with the Morisita-Horn index. Using fastp trimming at Q25 and MiXCR clonotype assembly, TCRdb reanalyzed the public sequencing data and kept in-frame beta chains. Identical CDR3 protein sequences are pooled into one entry, listed with their most common genes and DNA. TCRdb, not the authors, supplied the V and J calls. Counted in this sample were nearly 750,000 distinct CDR3 sequences; just over 35% of them appeared once. Roughly 30% of the sample belongs to the ten largest clones.

CDR3 length: 14 amino acids, cysteine to phenylalanine. Just the 42-base CDR3 DNA is kept, in frame starting at base 1. From a lookup of the germline V gene, CDR1 and CDR2 are MNHEY and SVGEGT. V loses 2 bases, J loses 3 bases, and the germline ends lie 10 bases apart. Graves' hyperthyroidism was defined as stable when no progression to ophthalmopathy occurred over 18 months of follow-up. Hyperthyroidism patients were newly diagnosed, with disease duration under 2 months, and aged 18 to 65 years. Patients with uncontrolled infections, other autoimmune diseases, pregnancy or lactation were excluded. Clinical symptoms, serum thyroxine and TRAb, thyroid ultrasound, and orbital computed tomography formed the basis for the diagnoses. PBMCs were separated from under 11 ml of fresh peripheral blood using Ficoll-Paque density gradient centrifugation. Total RNA was extracted with Trizol reagent, and quality was checked on an Agilent 2100 Bioanalyzer.

General findings and caveats noted by the study authors: Sample size was not statistically predetermined, and investigators were not blinded to group allocation. In validation, the model predicted progression to ophthalmopathy a median of roughly 6.5 months before onset, with about 67% sensitivity and 72.22% specificity. Most expanded thyroid clonotypes (frequency above 0.001) were also detected in blood, a finding suggesting that blood repertoires may reflect thyroid immune responses. Ophthalmopathy was separated from stable hyperthyroidism by a 13 V-J signature model, with just over 85% sensitivity and approximately 81% specificity obtained in cross-validation and 80%/75% obtained in testing.

Concerning this clonotype: Its antigen target is currently unknown. No clone much larger than this one lies a single base away; base qualities are absent.

The rearranged chain carries TRBV6-2 or TRBV6-3 and TRBJ1-1, and the D gene may be TRBD1, 5 bases matching. The TCR was taken from a woman between 40 and 55 years old with Graves' hyperthyroidism. The sequencing sample was made of blood. The encoded CDR3 is CASSYTGGDTEAFF. The nucleotides are TGTGCCAGCAGTTACACCGGGGGGGACACTGAAGCTTTCTTT.